This T cell receptor beta chain was captured by sequencing in a study of blood T cell repertoires in COVID-19. This clone came up once. Sequenced by immunoSEQ multiplex PCR; TCRdb stores in-frame clones only, minus some. The table includes 150,000 to 200,000 clones, about 86% detected once. The trim removed 6 bases at V and 3 bases at J, leaving 5 bases unmatched. The length of the CDR3 is 14 residues. The specimen was peripheral blood. The receptor was isolated from a woman under 30 who had recovered from COVID-19. V gene TRBV23-1 combines with J gene TRBJ1-5; the match to TRBD1 covers 7 bases. TRBV23-1 is an ORF, with its function uncertain. The CDR3 spells CASSPRGANQPQHF. CDR3 DNA sequence: TGCGCCAGCAGCCCCAGGGGGGCCAATCAGCCCCAGCATTTT.